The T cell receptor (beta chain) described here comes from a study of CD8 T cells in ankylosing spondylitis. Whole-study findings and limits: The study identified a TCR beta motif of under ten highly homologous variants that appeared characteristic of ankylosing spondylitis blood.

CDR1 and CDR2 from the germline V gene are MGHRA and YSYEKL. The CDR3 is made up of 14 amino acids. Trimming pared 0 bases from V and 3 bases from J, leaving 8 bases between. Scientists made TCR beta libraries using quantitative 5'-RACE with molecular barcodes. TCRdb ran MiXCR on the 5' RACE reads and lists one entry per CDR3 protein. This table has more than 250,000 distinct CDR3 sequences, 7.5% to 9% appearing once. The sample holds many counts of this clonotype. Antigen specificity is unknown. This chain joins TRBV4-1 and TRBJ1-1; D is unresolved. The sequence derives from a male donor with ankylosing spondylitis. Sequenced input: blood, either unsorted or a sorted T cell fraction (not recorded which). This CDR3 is CASSQEREYTEAFF. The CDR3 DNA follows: TGCGCCAGCAGCCAAGAGAGAGAATACACTGAAGCTTTCTTT.